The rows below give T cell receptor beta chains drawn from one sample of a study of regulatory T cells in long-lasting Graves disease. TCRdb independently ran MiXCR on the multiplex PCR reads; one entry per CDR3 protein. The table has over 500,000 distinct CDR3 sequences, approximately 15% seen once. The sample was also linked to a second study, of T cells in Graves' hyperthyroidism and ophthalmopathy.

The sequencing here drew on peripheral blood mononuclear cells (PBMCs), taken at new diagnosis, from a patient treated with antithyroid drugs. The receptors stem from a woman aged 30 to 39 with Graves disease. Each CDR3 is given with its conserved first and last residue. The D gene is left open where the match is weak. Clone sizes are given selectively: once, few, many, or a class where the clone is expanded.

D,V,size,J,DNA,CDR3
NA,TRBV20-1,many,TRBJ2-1,TGCAGTGCTCACAGCGGGCCCGGATACAATGAGCAGTTCTTC,CSAHSGPGYNEQFF
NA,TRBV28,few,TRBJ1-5,TGTGCCAGCAGTTTCAGGGTTCAGCCCCAGCATTTT,CASSFRVQPQHF
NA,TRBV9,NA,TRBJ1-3,TGTGCCAGCAGCGTGGGACAAGTTGGAAACACCATATATTTT,CASSVGQVGNTIYF
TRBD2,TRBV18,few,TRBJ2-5,TGTGCCAGCTCACCTCAACTAGCGGGTGATCAAGAGACCCAGTACTTC,CASSPQLAGDQETQYF
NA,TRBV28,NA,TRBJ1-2,TGTGCCAGCAGTTTTGAGGGGCGACTCAACTATGGCTACACCTTC,CASSFEGRLNYGYTF
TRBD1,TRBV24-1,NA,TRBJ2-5,TGTGCCACCAGTGATTCCGGGCAGGGGGCCGGTGAGGCCCAGTACTTC,CATSDSGQGAGEAQYF
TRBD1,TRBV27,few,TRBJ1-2,TGTGCCAGCAGTGACAGGGCCCCCAAATATGGCTACACCTTC,CASSDRAPKYGYTF
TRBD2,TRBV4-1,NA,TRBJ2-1,TGCGCCAGCAGCCAAGCGGGGGGGACACCCCATGAGCAGTTCTTC,CASSQAGGTPHEQFF
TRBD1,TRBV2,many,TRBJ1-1,TGTGCCGGAGGACAGGGGCCGGCCGGGTCTGAAGCTTTCTTT,CAGGQGPAGSEAFF
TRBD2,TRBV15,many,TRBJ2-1,TGTGCCACCAGCAGAGGACTAGCGGGAGCATACAATGAGCAGTTCTTC,CATSRGLAGAYNEQFF
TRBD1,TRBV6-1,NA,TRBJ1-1,TGTGCCAGCACATTAAGACAGGGGGCTGAAGCTTTCTTT,CASTLRQGAEAFF
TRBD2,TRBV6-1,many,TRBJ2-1,TGTGCCAGCAGTGCGACTAGCGGGATCCGGCACAATGAGCAGTTCTTC,CASSATSGIRHNEQFF
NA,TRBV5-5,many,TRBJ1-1,TGTGCCAGCAGGCCCCGACAGATGAACACTGAAGCTTTCTTT,CASRPRQMNTEAFF
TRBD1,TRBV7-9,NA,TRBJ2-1,TGTGCCAGCAGCCCCGGACAGGGCTGGAATGAGCAGTTCTTC,CASSPGQGWNEQFF
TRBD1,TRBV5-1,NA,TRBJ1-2,TGCGCCAGCAGCTCGCAAACAGGGGGCGAGGTCTATGGCTACACCTTC,CASSSQTGGEVYGYTF
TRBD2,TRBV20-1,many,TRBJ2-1,TGCAGCGCGGGGCTAGCGGGCTCACGCTCCTACAATGAGCAGTTCTTC,CSAGLAGSRSYNEQFF
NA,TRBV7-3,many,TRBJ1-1,TGTGCCAGCAGCTTAGTCAGCGGTGGGAGCTCTGAAGCTTTCTTT,CASSLVSGGSSEAFF
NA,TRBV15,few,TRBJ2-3,TGTGCCACCAGCAGAGAGGGGAGGAGGACAGATACGCAGTATTTT,CATSREGRRTDTQYF
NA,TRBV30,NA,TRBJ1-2,TGTGCCTGGAGTAGAAGGGGGTACCGGAATGGCTACACCTTC,CAWSRRGYRNGYTF
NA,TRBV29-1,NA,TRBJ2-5,TGCAGCTCTGACGGGGGGCTGGAGACCCAGTACTTC,CSSDGGLETQYF
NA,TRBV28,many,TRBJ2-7,TGTGCCAGCAGTTTAACCTGGGTAGGCTGGCAGTACTTC,CASSLTWVGWQYF
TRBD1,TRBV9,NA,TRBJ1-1,TGTGCCAGCAGCGCCCCCTCGACAGGGGTTAACACTGAAGCTTTCTTT,CASSAPSTGVNTEAFF
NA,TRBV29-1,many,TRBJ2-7,TGCAGCGTCGAGCTCGTGGGGCTACCCTACGAGCAGTACTTC,CSVELVGLPYEQYF
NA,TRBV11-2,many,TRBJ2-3,TGTGCCAGCAGCTTAGATTCGGGGGTAGGCACAGATACGCAGTATTTT,CASSLDSGVGTDTQYF
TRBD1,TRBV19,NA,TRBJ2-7,TGTGCCAGTAGTACGGGGACAGTTGAGCAGTACTTC,CASSTGTVEQYF
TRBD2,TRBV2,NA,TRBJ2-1,TGTGCCAGCAGTGAACGCGTTAGAGGGACTAGCGCGTACAATGAGCAGTTCTTC,CASSERVRGTSAYNEQFF
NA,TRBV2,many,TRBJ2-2,TGTGCCAGCAAGAGAGACACCGGGGAGCTGTTTTTT,CASKRDTGELFF
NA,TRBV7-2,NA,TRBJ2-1,TGTGCCAGCAGCAACGGACCCAACCCGGCGTATGAGCAGTTCTTC,CASSNGPNPAYEQFF
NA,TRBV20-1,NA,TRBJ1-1,TGCAGTGCTATTAAGGGGGGGACTAACACTGAAGCTTTCTTT,CSAIKGGTNTEAFF
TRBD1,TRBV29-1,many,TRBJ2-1,TGCAGCGCCACGGGACAGTATAATGAGCAGTTCTTC,CSATGQYNEQFF
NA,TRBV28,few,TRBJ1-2,TGTGCCAGCAGTTCTGGGGGGGCTCCTCATAGGGGCTACACCTTC,CASSSGGAPHRGYTF
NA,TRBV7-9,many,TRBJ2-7,TGTGCCAGCAGCGAATCGGGGCTCGGGTACGAGCAGTACTTC,CASSESGLGYEQYF
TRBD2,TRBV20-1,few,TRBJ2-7,TGCAGTGCTAGAGCTAGCGGGAGGGCCTATTTGTACGAGCAGTACTTC,CSARASGRAYLYEQYF
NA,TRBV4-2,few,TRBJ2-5,TGTGCCAGCAGCCAAGGGCCCCTAGCCCCTGAGACCCAGTACTTC,CASSQGPLAPETQYF
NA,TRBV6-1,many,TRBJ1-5,TGTGCCAGCAGTGAAGGGTACCCTTATAGCAATCAGCCCCAGCATTTT,CASSEGYPYSNQPQHF
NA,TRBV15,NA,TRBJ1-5,TGTGCCACCAGCGCTGGGGATCAGCCCCAGCATTTT,CATSAGDQPQHF
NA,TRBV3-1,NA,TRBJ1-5,TGTGCCAGCAGCCAAGGGGCGTCCCATCAGCCCCAGCATTTT,CASSQGASHQPQHF
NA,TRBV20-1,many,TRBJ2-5,TGCAGTGCTAGAATCAGGGGGGCGCGAGCGTGGGAGACCCAGTACTTC,CSARIRGARAWETQYF
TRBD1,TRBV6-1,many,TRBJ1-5,TGTGCCAGCTACAGGGACAGAAGTAGGTATAGCAATCAGCCCCAGCATTTT,CASYRDRSRYSNQPQHF
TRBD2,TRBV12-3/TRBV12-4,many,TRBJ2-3,TGTGCCAGCGGACTAGCGGGAGAATCGGCAGATACGCAGTATTTT,CASGLAGESADTQYF
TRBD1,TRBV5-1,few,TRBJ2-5,TGCGCCAGCGGAGGACAGGGGCGAGAGACCCAGTACTTC,CASGGQGRETQYF
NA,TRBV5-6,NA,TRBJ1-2,TGTGCCAGCAGCCTGACAGAGAATGGCTACACCTTC,CASSLTENGYTF
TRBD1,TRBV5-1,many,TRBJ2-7,TGCGCCAGCAGAACCGGGACAGGGGAGGACGAGCAGTACTTC,CASRTGTGEDEQYF
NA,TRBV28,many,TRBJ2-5,TGTGCCAGCAGTGACAGGAACCAAGAGACCCAGTACTTC,CASSDRNQETQYF
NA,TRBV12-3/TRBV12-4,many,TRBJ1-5,TGTGCCAGCAGCTCGACGGAGGATTTAGGCAATCAGCCCCAGCATTTT,CASSSTEDLGNQPQHF
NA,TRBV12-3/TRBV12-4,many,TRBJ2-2,TGTGCCAGCAGGCCTCGTACCGGGACACCCACCGGGGAGCTGTTTTTT,CASRPRTGTPTGELFF
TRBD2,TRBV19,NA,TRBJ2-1,TGTGCCAGTAGTCCTGCGGGAGTCTTCTATGAGCAGTTCTTC,CASSPAGVFYEQFF
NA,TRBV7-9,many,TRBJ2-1,TGTGCCAGCGGGCGAGCCTACAATGAGCAGTTCTTC,CASGRAYNEQFF
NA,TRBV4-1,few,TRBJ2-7,TGCGCCAGCAGCCAAGTAAAACTCGAAGTCTCCTACGAGCAGTACTTC,CASSQVKLEVSYEQYF
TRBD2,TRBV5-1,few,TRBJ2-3,TGCGCCAGCAGCCCTAAAGAACTAGCGGCTACCACAGATACGCAGTATTTT,CASSPKELAATTDTQYF